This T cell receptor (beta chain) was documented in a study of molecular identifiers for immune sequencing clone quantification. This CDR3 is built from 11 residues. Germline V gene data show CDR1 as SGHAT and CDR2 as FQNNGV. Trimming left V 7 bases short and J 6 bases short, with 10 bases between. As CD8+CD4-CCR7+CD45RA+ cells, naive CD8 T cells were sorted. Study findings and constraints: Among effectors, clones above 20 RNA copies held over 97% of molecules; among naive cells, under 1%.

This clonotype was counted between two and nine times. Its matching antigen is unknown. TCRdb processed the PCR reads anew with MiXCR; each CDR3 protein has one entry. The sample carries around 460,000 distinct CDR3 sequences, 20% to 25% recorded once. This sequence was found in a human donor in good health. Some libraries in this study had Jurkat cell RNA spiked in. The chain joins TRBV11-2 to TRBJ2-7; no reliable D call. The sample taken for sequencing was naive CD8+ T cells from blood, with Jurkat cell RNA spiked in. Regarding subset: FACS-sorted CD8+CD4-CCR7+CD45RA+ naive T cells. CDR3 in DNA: TGTGCCAGCACGATGGCAAGCGAGCAGTACTTC. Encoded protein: CASTMASEQYF.